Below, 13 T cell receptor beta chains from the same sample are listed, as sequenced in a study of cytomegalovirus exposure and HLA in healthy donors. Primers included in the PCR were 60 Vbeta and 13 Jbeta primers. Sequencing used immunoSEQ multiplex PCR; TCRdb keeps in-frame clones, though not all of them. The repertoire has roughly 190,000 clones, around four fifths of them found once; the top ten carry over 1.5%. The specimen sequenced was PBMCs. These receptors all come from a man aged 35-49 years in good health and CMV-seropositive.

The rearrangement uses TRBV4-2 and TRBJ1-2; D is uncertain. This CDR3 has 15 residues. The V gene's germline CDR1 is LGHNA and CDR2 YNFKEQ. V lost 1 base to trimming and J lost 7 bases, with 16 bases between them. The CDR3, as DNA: TGTGCCAGCAGCCAAGCGGAGGAGGGCTGGGGTGGCTACACCTTC. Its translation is CASSQAEEGWGGYTF.

Here the CDR3 DNA reads TGTGCCAGCTCACCACTCGGACAGGGCGGTGGGACCCAGTACTTC. Translating gives CASSPLGQGGGTQYF. The chain has TRBV18 and TRBJ2-5; 8 nucleotides line up with TRBD1. V dropped 1 base and J dropped 7; count of bases not matched to a gene: 8. The germline CDR1 and CDR2 sequences are KGHSH and LQKENI. This CDR3 is built from 15 residues. Filled out from reference TRBV18 and TRBJ2-5, the complete variable domain reads NAGVMQNPRHLVRRRGQEARLRCSPMKGHSHVYWYRQLPEEGLKFMVYLQKENIIDESGMPKERFSAEFPKEGPSILRIQQVVRGDSAAYFCASSPLGQGGGTQYFGPGTRLLVL.

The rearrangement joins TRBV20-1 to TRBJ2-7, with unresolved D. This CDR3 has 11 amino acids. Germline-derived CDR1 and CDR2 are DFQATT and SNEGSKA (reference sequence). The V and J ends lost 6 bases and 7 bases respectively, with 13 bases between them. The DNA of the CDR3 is TGCAGTGCACCCGCCGCCGGGGAGCAGTACTTC. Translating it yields CSAPAAGEQYF.

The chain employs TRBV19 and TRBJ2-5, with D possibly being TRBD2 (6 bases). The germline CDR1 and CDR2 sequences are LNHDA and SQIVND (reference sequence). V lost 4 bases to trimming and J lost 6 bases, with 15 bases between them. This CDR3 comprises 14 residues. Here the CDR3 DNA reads TGTGCCAGTAGTACGGACGGCGGAGGGAAGACCCAGTACTTC. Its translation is CASSTDGGGKTQYF.

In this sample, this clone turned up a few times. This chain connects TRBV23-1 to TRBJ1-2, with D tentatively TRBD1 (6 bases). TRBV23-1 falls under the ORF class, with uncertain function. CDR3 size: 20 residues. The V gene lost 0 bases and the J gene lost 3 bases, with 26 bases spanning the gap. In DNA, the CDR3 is TGCGCCAGCAGTCAATCAAGTTGTCCCGGCAGGGGCCTCTTCGACTATGGCTACACCTTC. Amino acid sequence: CASSQSSCPGRGLFDYGYTF.

CDR3 bases: TGCGCCAGCAGCGTTCGTGACATCCTCGACACTGAAGCTTTCTTT. Amino acid sequence: CASSVRDILDTEAFF. The V call is TRBV4-1, the J call TRBJ1-1; D unclear. V lost 5 bases to trimming and J lost 3 bases, with 16 bases between them. The CDR3 spans 15 residues. Germline CDR1 is MGHRA and CDR2 is YSYEKL.

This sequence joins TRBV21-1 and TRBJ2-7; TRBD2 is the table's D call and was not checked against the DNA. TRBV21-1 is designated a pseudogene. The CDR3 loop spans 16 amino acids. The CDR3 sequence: CASSKEQRDLTYEQYF. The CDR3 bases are TGTGCCAGCAGCAAAGAACAGCGGGACCTGACCTACGAGCAGTACTTC.

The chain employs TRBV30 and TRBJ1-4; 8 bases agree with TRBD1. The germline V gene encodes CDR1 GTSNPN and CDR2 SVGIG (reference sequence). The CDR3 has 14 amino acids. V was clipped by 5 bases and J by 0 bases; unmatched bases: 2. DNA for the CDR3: TGTGCCTGGCGGGACAGGTCAACTAATGAAAAACTGTTTTTT. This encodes CAWRDRSTNEKLFF.

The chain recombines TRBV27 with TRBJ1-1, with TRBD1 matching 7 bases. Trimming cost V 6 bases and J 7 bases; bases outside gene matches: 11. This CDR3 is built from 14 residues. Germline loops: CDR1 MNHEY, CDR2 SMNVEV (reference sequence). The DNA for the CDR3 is TGTGCCAGCAGAAGAGGGGGCGGAACCGTTGAAGCTTTCTTT. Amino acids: CASRRGGGTVEAFF.

In nucleotides, the CDR3 is TGCGCCAGCAGCCCCCGGGAGGCTAACAATGAGCAGTTCTTC. It is translated as CASSPREANNEQFF. The chain couples TRBV4-1 to TRBJ2-1, with 7 bases aligning to TRBD2. From germline, CDR1 is MGHRA and CDR2 YSYEKL. CDR3 length: 14 residues. The trim removed 4 bases at V and 5 bases at J, leaving 5 bases unmatched.

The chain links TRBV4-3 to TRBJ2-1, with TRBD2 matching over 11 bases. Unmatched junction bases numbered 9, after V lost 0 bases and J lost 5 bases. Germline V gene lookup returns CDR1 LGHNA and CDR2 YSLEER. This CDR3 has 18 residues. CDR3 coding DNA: TGCGCCAGCAGCCAAGATGGCTTTAGCGGGAGGGGGAACAATGAGCAGTTCTTC. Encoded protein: CASSQDGFSGRGNNEQFF.

As DNA, the CDR3 is TGTGCCAGTAGTATACTCGCTAGCGGAAACAATGAGCAGTTCTTC. Encoded protein: CASSILASGNNEQFF. The V gene is TRBV19, the J gene TRBJ2-1; TRBD2 aligns across 7 bases. The CDR3 extends over 15 amino acids. Germline CDR1 reads LNHDA; CDR2 reads SQIVND (reference sequence). The junction had 6 bases not matched to a gene; V was cut back by 2 bases and J by 5 bases.

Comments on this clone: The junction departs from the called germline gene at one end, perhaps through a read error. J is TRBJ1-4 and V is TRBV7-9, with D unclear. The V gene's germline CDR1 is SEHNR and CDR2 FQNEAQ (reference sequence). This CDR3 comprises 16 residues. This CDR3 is CSSSRSRGSTNEKLFF. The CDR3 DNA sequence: TGTTCCAGCAGCCGAAGCAGAGGGTCTACTAATGAAAAACTGTTTTTT. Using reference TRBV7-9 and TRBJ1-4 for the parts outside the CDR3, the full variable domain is DTGVSQNPRHKITKRGQNVTFRCDPISEHNRLYWYRQTLGQGPEFLTYFQNEAQLEKSRLLSDRFSAERPKGSFSTLEIQRTEQGDSAMYLCSSSRSRGSTNEKLFFGSGTQLSVL.